Sequencing of this TCR beta chain was carried out in a study of blood T cell repertoires in COVID-19. Whole-study context: Researchers got acute and convalescent COVID-19 samples from the United States, Italy and Spain.

The repertoire was sequenced with immunoSEQ multiplex PCR; TCRdb's copy has only in-frame clones and lacks some. The top ten hold approximately 9% of the sample, which has about 270,000 clones, about 89% seen once. The CDR3 is 15 residues long. The germline CDR1 and CDR2 sequences are MDHEN and SYDVKM. Trimming pared 6 bases from V and 2 bases from J, leaving 17 bases between. The sequencing input was peripheral blood. This chain joins TRBV28 and TRBJ2-7; maybe TRBD2 (5 bases). The clonotype originates from a man aged 40-55 years with active or convalescent COVID-19. Written as DNA, the CDR3 is TGTGCCAGCAGCTCGATAGGAGGTTTTCCCTACGAGCAGTACTTC. Translation: CASSSIGGFPYEQYF.